This T cell receptor (beta chain) was sequenced during a study of shared clonotypes between healthy human individuals. Study details: Each donor's CD8 memory used one plate, CD8 naive two, each CD4 subset three.

Deep-level running was used for the assay. Replicate PCRs from sorted subsets contained about 200 ng DNA, which is tens of thousands of T cell genomes. Using immunoSEQ multiplex PCR, the repertoire was profiled, and TCRdb retains in-frame clones only, with some absent. The sample carries about 2.2 million clones, around 93% recorded once. CDR1 is SGHVS and CDR2 is FQNEAQ in the germline V gene. This CDR3 spans 16 amino acids. Trimming pared 5 bases from V and 6 bases from J, leaving 20 bases between. The naive CD8 population came from CD45RO-negative cells selected for CCR7, without terminally differentiated effector memory CD45RA+ cells.

Sequencing used naive CD8+ T cells from PBMCs. V gene TRBV7-8 combines with J gene TRBJ2-1; possible D gene TRBD2, 6 bases. The source is a man aged 18 to 29 in good health. Some clones in this sample may be carry-over from other donors' samples. Here the CDR3 reads CASSLGRAGRGNEQFF. CDR3 DNA: TGTGCCAGCAGCCTAGGTCGGGCGGGAAGGGGCAATGAGCAGTTCTTC.